The next 20 T cell receptor beta chains were all read from a single sample in a study of blood T cells in healthy people across ages. For the second PCR, which ran for 7 to 11 cycles, a sample-barcoded 5' primer and a J-beta primer mix were used. TCRdb called the 5' RACE reads again in MiXCR, with one record for every CDR3 protein. The table shows 660,000 or so distinct CDR3 sequences, with around 54% occurring only once. Input material: blood. The receptors were gathered from a man in his 60s in good health.

V and J are TRBV5-1 and TRBJ1-4; no clear D. The germline CDR1 and CDR2 sequences are SGHRS and YFSETQ. Between the trimmed V and J ends, which lost 5 bases and 4 bases, there was a span of 15 bases. CDR3 length: 15 residues. The CDR3 loop is CASSLGVTDNEKLFF. In DNA, the CDR3 is TGCGCCAGCAGTCTTGGAGTCACAGATAATGAAAAACTGTTTTTT.

V gene TRBV29-1 combines with J gene TRBJ2-5; a weak D match, TRBD2 (7 bases). Germline V lookup: CDR1 SQVTM, CDR2 ANQGSEA. The CDR3 contains 15 residues. Trimming removed 0 bases at V and 4 bases at J, with 15 bases between. The chain's CDR3 is CSVEEPKGGGETQYF. DNA for the CDR3: TGCAGCGTTGAAGAGCCAAAGGGGGGGGGAGAGACCCAGTACTTC.

The J gene is TRBJ1-2, the V gene TRBV12-3 or TRBV12-4, with 7 bases matching TRBD1. The CDR3 loop spans 14 amino acids. J lost 9 bases, V lost 5 bases, and 12 bases had no gene match. The CDR3, as DNA: TGTGCCAGCAGTGGAACAGGGGTTCATGGAAGCTACACCTTC. Translated: CASSGTGVHGSYTF.

V is TRBV5-1 and J is TRBJ2-5, with D possibly matching TRBD1 (5 bases). The CDR3 totals 13 residues. Germline V lookup: CDR1 SGHRS, CDR2 YFSETQ. V was shortened by 4 bases and J by 0 bases, with 7 bases between the two germline ends. CDR3 in amino acids: CASSMTDQETQYF. CDR3 sequence (DNA): TGCGCCAGCAGCATGACAGACCAAGAGACCCAGTACTTC.

This chain connects TRBV15 to TRBJ2-1; a possible D gene is TRBD1 (5 bases). The germline gives CDR1 LNHNV, CDR2 YYDKDF (reference sequence). There are 13 residues in the CDR3. The V end lost 4 bases, the J end lost 13 bases, and 17 bases lay between the germline ends. CDR3: CATSKGRAGYQFF. The CDR3 nucleotides read TGTGCCACCAGCAAGGGTCGGGCAGGGTATCAGTTCTTC.

V gene TRBV6-2 or TRBV6-3 combines with J gene TRBJ2-7; D gene uncertain. Trimming took off 6 bases at V and 7 bases at J, with 22 bases between the two ends. Germline loops: CDR1 MNHEY, CDR2 SVGEGT. The CDR3 totals 15 residues. In nucleotides, the CDR3 is TGTGCCAGCAGCCTCGGCTACCAGGCGCCCCATGAGCAGTACTTC. It encodes CASSLGYQAPHEQYF.

The CDR3 coding sequence is TGTGCCAGCAACCGGGCAGGAAACTATGGCTACACCTTC. Translated, it gives CASNRAGNYGYTF. The chain recombines TRBV6-5 with TRBJ1-2, with D unclear. V lost 7 bases and J 2 bases, leaving 11 bases between the germline ends. The CDR3 length is 13 residues. The germline V gene encodes CDR1 MNHEY and CDR2 SVGAGI.

The V and J genes are TRBV20-1 and TRBJ2-2; D tentatively reads TRBD1 or TRBD2 (5 bases each). The CDR3 consists of 13 residues. Trimming cost V 4 bases and J 3 bases, with 9 bases left between them. Germline lookup yields CDR1 DFQATT and CDR2 SNEGSKA (reference sequence). CDR3 coding DNA: TGCAGTGCTAAACGGGGCTACACCGGGGAGCTGTTTTTT. As protein: CSAKRGYTGELFF.

The chain employs TRBV4-2 and TRBJ2-2; 8 positions match TRBD2. Germline CDR1 and CDR2: LGHNA and YNFKEQ. V lost 3 bases and J lost 2; bases outside the gene matches: 5. The CDR3 is 16 amino acids. The CDR3 bases are TGTGCCAGCAGCCAGGGAGGGACTAGAAACACCGGGGAGCTGTTTTTT. Encoded protein: CASSQGGTRNTGELFF.

In this sample, this clonotype turned up a few times. J is TRBJ2-5 and V is TRBV20-1; 8 bases match TRBD2. The ends lost 2 bases at V and 1 base at J; junction bases unmatched: 6. Germline V CDR1 and CDR2: DFQATT, SNEGSKA (reference sequence). The CDR3 contains 15 residues. The CDR3 sequence is CSARPKGLAQETQYF. The DNA of the CDR3 is TGCAGTGCTAGACCTAAAGGACTAGCCCAAGAGACCCAGTACTTC.

V and J are TRBV20-1 and TRBJ1-5; D possibly corresponds to TRBD1 (5 bases). Per germline, CDR1 DFQATT and CDR2 SNEGSKA (reference sequence). The length of the CDR3 is 13 residues. V was clipped by 1 base and J by 4 bases, with 8 bases between them. In nucleotides, the CDR3 is TGCAGTGCTAGAGTGGGGGGGAATCAGCCCCAGCATTTT. This sequence encodes CSARVGGNQPQHF.

The chain carries TRBV15 and TRBJ1-4, with D maybe TRBD1 (5 bases). The germline V gene encodes CDR1 LNHNV and CDR2 YYDKDF (reference sequence). The CDR3 has 14 residues. V was shortened by 1 base and J by 10 bases, with 13 bases between the two germline ends. CDR3 coding DNA: TGTGCCACCAGCAGAGTTAGCCAGGGCGGAAAACTGTTTTTT. Translating gives CATSRVSQGGKLFF.

The chain has TRBV7-2 and TRBJ2-3, with 10 bases matching TRBD2. The CDR3 is made up of 15 amino acids. V lost 5 bases, J lost 6 bases, and 8 bases stayed unmatched. CDR1 and CDR2 from the germline V gene are SGHTA and FQGNSA. CDR3 residues: CASSPVSGGADTQYF. For the CDR3, the DNA is TGTGCCAGCAGCCCAGTGAGCGGGGGGGCGGATACGCAGTATTTT.

This chain links TRBV21-1 with TRBJ2-2; no check of the table's D call, TRBD1, against the DNA was made. TRBV21-1 is termed a pseudogene. The length of the CDR3 is 19 residues. The CDR3 sequence is CASSKVQGPGQGNTGELFF. CDR3 in DNA: TGTGCCAGCAGCAAAGTGCAGGGGCCGGGACAGGGGAACACCGGGGAGCTGTTTTTT.

The chain is built from TRBV27 and TRBJ1-2; 7 bases are shared with TRBD1. The V segment lost 5 bases and the J segment 8 bases; nucleotides outside the gene matches: 14. CDR1 is MNHEY, CDR2 SMNVEV, per germline (reference sequence). The CDR3 covers 15 residues. This CDR3 is CASSLGTAIPFGYTF. The CDR3, as DNA: TGTGCCAGCAGTCTAGGGACAGCTATACCATTCGGCTACACCTTC.

The chain combines TRBV2 with TRBJ1-2; 8 bases map to TRBD1. V trimming: 2 bases; J trimming: 6 bases; junction bases outside the gene matches: 2. The CDR3 covers 13 residues. Germline V gene lookup returns CDR1 SNHLY and CDR2 FYNNEI. The CDR3 region is CASSERQGNGYTF. CDR3 coding DNA: TGTGCCAGCAGTGAACGACAGGGGAATGGCTACACCTTC.

The CDR3 sequence: CASTRGRNPSTDTQYF. The CDR3 DNA reads TGCGCCAGCACCAGGGGCCGGAACCCTAGCACAGATACGCAGTATTTT. V gene TRBV5-1 combines with J gene TRBJ2-3; D possibly corresponds to TRBD1 (6 bases). The ends were cut back, 6 bases at V and 0 bases at J, with 17 bases in the middle. The CDR3 is 16 residues long. Germline V gene sequence: CDR1 SGHRS, CDR2 YFSETQ.

The sample holds one count of this clonotype. The chain is built from TRBV6-5 and TRBJ2-3; TRBD1 aligns across 7 bases. With 7 bases clipped from V and 6 bases from J, the junction kept 7 bases outside the gene matches. Germline values: CDR1 MNHEY, CDR2 SVGAGI. The length of the CDR3 is 13 residues. Here the CDR3 DNA reads TGTGCCAGCACCGAAGGGGGCTGGGATACGCAGTATTTT. It specifies CASTEGGWDTQYF.

V is TRBV7-2 and J is TRBJ1-5; D is perhaps TRBD1 (5 bases). The V end lost 5 bases, the J end lost 0 bases, and 11 bases lay between the germline ends. Germline-derived CDR1 and CDR2 are SGHTA and FQGNSA. The CDR3 totals 15 residues. Here the CDR3 DNA reads TGTGCCAGCAGCCCCGGACATTATAGCAATCAGCCCCAGCATTTT. It specifies CASSPGHYSNQPQHF.

V gene TRBV12-5 combines with J gene TRBJ2-1, with 8 bases fitting TRBD2. V dropped 2 bases and J dropped 9; count of bases not matched to a gene: 0. CDR3 length equals 12 residues. CDR1 is LGHNT and CDR2 is FRNRAP in the germline V gene. CDR3 sequence reads: CASGLRGGEQFF. CDR3 in DNA: TGTGCTAGTGGTTTGCGGGGGGGTGAGCAGTTCTTC.